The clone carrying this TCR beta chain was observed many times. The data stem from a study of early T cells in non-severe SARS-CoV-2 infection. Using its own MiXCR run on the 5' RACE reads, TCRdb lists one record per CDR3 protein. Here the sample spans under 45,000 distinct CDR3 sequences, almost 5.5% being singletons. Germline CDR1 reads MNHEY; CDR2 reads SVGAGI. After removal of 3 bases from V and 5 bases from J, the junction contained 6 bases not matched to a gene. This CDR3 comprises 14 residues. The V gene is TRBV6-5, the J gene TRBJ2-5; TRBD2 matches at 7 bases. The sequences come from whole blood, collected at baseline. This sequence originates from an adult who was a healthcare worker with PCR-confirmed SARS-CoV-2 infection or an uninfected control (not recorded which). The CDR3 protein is CASSYWEGDETQYF. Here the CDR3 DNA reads TGTGCCAGCAGTTATTGGGAGGGTGACGAGACCCAGTACTTC.